This entry lists 26 T cell receptor beta chains sequenced from one sample in a study of T cell repertoires in cytomegalovirus infection. One entry per CDR3 protein results from TCRdb running MiXCR on the reads. The data show 300,000 to 400,000 distinct CDR3 sequences, roughly 29% seen once. For these receptors, no antigen is known. The sample was cultured PBMCs, taken from culture after CMV antigen stimulation. Source of these receptors: a human donor in good health (CMV status not recorded). Some clones in this sample may be carry-over from other donors' samples.

The V and J genes are TRBV6-5 and TRBJ1-1, with a possible D match to TRBD1 (5 bases). CDR3 size: 13 residues. Germline CDR1 and CDR2: MNHEY and SVGAGI. The V and J ends lost 3 bases and 5 bases respectively, with 10 bases between them. CDR3 bases: TGTGCCAGCAGTTATGCCGGGGGGACTGAAGCTTTCTTT. Translation gives CASSYAGGTEAFF.

This clonotype was seen many times. The genes are TRBV20-1 and TRBJ2-3; the match to TRBD2 covers 8 bases. V shed 5 bases, J shed 4 bases, and the junction held 14 bases outside the gene matches. This CDR3 is 16 amino acids long. CDR1 is DFQATT and CDR2 is SNEGSKA in the germline V gene (reference sequence). The DNA for the CDR3 is TGCAGTGCTCCACTCGGGGGGGCAATAGGTGCAGATACGCAGTATTTT. Translation: CSAPLGGAIGADTQYF.

This clonotype showed up just a few times. The chain links TRBV11-2 to TRBJ2-7; 7 bases agree with TRBD1. J lost 3 bases, V lost 2 bases, and 7 bases had no gene match. Per the germline V gene, CDR1 is SGHAT and CDR2 is FQNNGV. The CDR3 length is 15 residues. The CDR3 protein is CASSLKYPGGYEQYF. The CDR3 DNA reads TGTGCCAGCAGCTTAAAGTACCCAGGGGGCTACGAGCAGTACTTC.

In regard to this clonotype: Germline is not matched at one junction end, which may reflect a read error. The CDR3 bases are TGTGCTAGCAGCTTTGAAGAGTTCAGTGAGCAGTTCTTC. This gives the protein CASSFEEFSEQFF. The rearrangement links TRBV7-7 to TRBJ2-1; D uncertain. The CDR3 length is 13 residues. The V gene's germline CDR1 is SSHAT and CDR2 FNYEAQ (reference sequence).

This clonotype appeared a few times. The V call is TRBV19, the J call TRBJ2-7, with 7 bases that match TRBD2. V lost 5 bases, J lost 0 bases, and 10 bases stayed unmatched. The CDR3 is 16 amino acids. Germline V gene data show CDR1 as LNHDA and CDR2 as SQIVND (reference sequence). DNA of the CDR3: TGTGCCAGTAGTGTGGAAGGGAGGGAGAACTCCTACGAGCAGTACTTC. It encodes CASSVEGRENSYEQYF. Supplemented by reference TRBV19 and TRBJ2-7, the full variable domain reads DGGITQSPKYLFRKEGQNVTLSCEQNLNHDAMYWYRQDPGQGLRLIYYSQIVNDFQKGDIAEGYSVSREKKESFPLTVTSAQKNPTAFYLCASSVEGRENSYEQYFGPGTRLTVT.

The rearrangement joins TRBV7-8 to TRBJ2-5; 7 nucleotides line up with TRBD2. This CDR3 region has 15 residues. The V segment lost 5 bases and the J segment 5 bases; nucleotides outside the gene matches: 11. Germline assignment: CDR1 SGHVS and CDR2 FQNEAQ. CDR3 bases: TGTGCCAGCAGCCCCCGGGGGGTTGGACGGGAGACCCAGTACTTC. Protein: CASSPRGVGRETQYF.

In this sample, this clonotype turned up a few times. V and J are TRBV7-2 and TRBJ2-2, with D tentatively TRBD1 (5 bases). Trimming left V 1 base short and J 0 bases short, with 15 bases between. The CDR3 sequence is 18 residues long. CDR1 is SGHTA and CDR2 is FQGNSA in the germline V gene. As DNA, the CDR3 is TGTGCCAGCAGCTTAGGGGGCAGGGTTACGGCGAACACCGGGGAGCTGTTTTTT. Translated: CASSLGGRVTANTGELFF.

The sample holds many counts of this clonotype. The rearrangement links TRBV7-2 to TRBJ1-5, with D maybe TRBD1 (5 bases). Germline V gene sequence: CDR1 SGHTA, CDR2 FQGNSA. V lost 1 base and J lost 2, with 18 bases in between. The CDR3 is made up of 18 amino acids. The CDR3 is CASSLVATLGGGNQPQHF. CDR3 sequence (DNA): TGTGCCAGCAGCTTAGTTGCGACCCTGGGAGGGGGCAATCAGCCCCAGCATTTT.

This clonotype was counted only a few times. The chain employs TRBV2 and TRBJ1-5, with D tentatively TRBD1 (5 bases). CDR1 and CDR2 from the germline V gene are SNHLY and FYNNEI. The CDR3 has 15 amino acids. Trimming removed 1 base from V and 4 bases from J, with 11 bases in between. CDR3 amino acids: CASSEGQGGNQPQHF. In DNA, the CDR3 is TGTGCCAGCAGTGAAGGTCAGGGAGGAAATCAGCCCCAGCATTTT.

This clonotype was seen many times. The chain links TRBV7-9 to TRBJ1-4, with D possibly being TRBD1 (5 bases). Germline CDR1 and CDR2: SEHNR and FQNEAQ (reference sequence). Trimming removed 5 bases from V and 7 bases from J, with 11 bases in between. CDR3 length: 13 amino acids. The CDR3 DNA reads as TGTGCCAGCAGCAAACGGGGGACTGAAAAACTGTTTTTT. This codes for CASSKRGTEKLFF.

CDR3 sequence: CASSPGGLLTYNEQFF. CDR3 DNA: TGTGCCAGCTCACCAGGAGGGCTACTTACCTACAATGAGCAGTTCTTC. The gene calls are TRBV18 and TRBJ2-1, with D possibly TRBD2 on 6 matching bases. Germline V gene sequence: CDR1 KGHSH, CDR2 LQKENI. The V gene lost 2 bases and the J gene lost 2 bases, with 13 bases spanning the gap. The CDR3 totals 16 residues. The whole variable domain, filled in from reference TRBV18 and TRBJ2-1, reads NAGVMQNPRHLVRRRGQEARLRCSPMKGHSHVYWYRQLPEEGLKFMVYLQKENIIDESGMPKERFSAEFPKEGPSILRIQQVVRGDSAAYFCASSPGGLLTYNEQFFGPGTRLTVL.

CDR3 sequence reads: CASDNREGPYNEQFF. The CDR3, as DNA: TGTGCCAGCGATAACAGGGAAGGACCCTACAATGAGCAGTTCTTC. The genes are TRBV6-5 and TRBJ2-1, with D possibly being TRBD1 (6 bases). The CDR3 consists of 15 residues. V was cut by 8 bases and J by 2 bases, with 16 bases left in between. CDR1 MNHEY and CDR2 SVGAGI come from the germline V gene.

This clonotype occurred a few times. The chain links TRBV5-1 to TRBJ2-7; 9 positions agree with TRBD2. This CDR3 region has 15 residues. Germline loops: CDR1 SGHRS, CDR2 YFSETQ. J was trimmed by 3 bases and V by 0 bases; bases with no gene match: 4. This chain's CDR3 is CASSLEPSGIYEQYF. The CDR3 bases are TGCGCCAGCAGCTTGGAGCCTAGCGGGATCTACGAGCAGTACTTC.

This clonotype showed up many times. This rearrangement joins TRBV7-8 to TRBJ1-1, with a tentative D call TRBD1 (5 bases). The CDR3 spans 17 residues. V lost 2 bases to trimming and J lost 1 base, with 17 bases between them. CDR1 is SGHVS, CDR2 FQNEAQ, per germline. CDR3 sequence reads: CASSLSITGTANTEAFF. CDR3 nucleotides: TGTGCCAGCAGCTTATCGATAACCGGGACCGCGAACACTGAAGCTTTCTTT.

This clonotype was found many times. The genes are TRBV7-9 and TRBJ2-2, with 10 nucleotides matching TRBD1. The J segment lost 5 bases and the V segment lost 3 bases, leaving 6 bases of the junction unmatched. This CDR3 contains 16 residues. In germline, CDR1 is SEHNR, CDR2 FQNEAQ (reference sequence). The CDR3 DNA follows: TGTGCCAGCAGCTTCCCGGGACAGGGGAGGACCGGGGAGCTGTTTTTT. This sequence encodes CASSFPGQGRTGELFF.

V usage is TRBV20-1 and J usage is TRBJ1-5; no definite D call. The CDR3 totals 15 residues. Germline V CDR1 and CDR2: DFQATT, SNEGSKA (reference sequence). V lost 0 bases and J lost 0, with 9 bases in between. The CDR3 bases are TGCAGTGCTAGAGATGGCAGCTATAGCAATCAGCCCCAGCATTTT. As protein: CSARDGSYSNQPQHF.

This clonotype was seen a handful of times. The CDR3 DNA reads TGTGCCAGTAGTCCCTCTAGCGGGGCTAACACCGGGGAGCTGTTTTTT. Translating gives CASSPSSGANTGELFF. The chain has TRBV19 and TRBJ2-2, with 9 bases lining up with TRBD2. Germline lookup yields CDR1 LNHDA and CDR2 SQIVND (reference sequence). The CDR3 spans 16 residues. Germline trimming cut 5 bases from V and 2 bases from J; bases unmatched to any gene: 6.

This clonotype has more than one count but fewer than ten. The rearrangement joins TRBV12-3 or TRBV12-4 to TRBJ2-7; TRBD1 matches 11 bases. V trimming: 2 bases; J trimming: 5 bases; junction bases outside the gene matches: 17. This CDR3 comprises 19 residues. The CDR3 region has the DNA TGTGCCAGCAGTTTATTACGGGACAGGGGGATCACCTACGGGAACGAGCAGTACTTC. Amino acids: CASSLLRDRGITYGNEQYF.

This chain connects TRBV28 to TRBJ2-3; tentatively, D is TRBD1 or TRBD2 (6 bases each). Germline V gives CDR1 MDHEN, CDR2 SYDVKM. V gave up 8 bases and J gave up 4 bases, with 16 bases separating them. CDR3 size: 14 residues. CDR3 in DNA: TGTGCCAGCCGCGAGGGGGAGGAGGCAGATACGCAGTATTTT. Translating gives CASREGEEADTQYF.

There are a few counts of this clonotype. The chain is built from TRBV5-1 and TRBJ2-1; 8 positions agree with TRBD2. CDR3 length: 16 residues. Germline loops: CDR1 SGHRS, CDR2 YFSETQ. With V trimmed by 2 bases and J by 3 bases, 7 bases remained unmatched. For the CDR3, the DNA is TGCGCCAGCAGCTTCTACCCGAGCGGGAGCTACAATGAGCAGTTCTTC. Amino acid sequence: CASSFYPSGSYNEQFF.

This clonotype was recorded many times. This chain links TRBV12-3 or TRBV12-4 with TRBJ2-1; D possibly corresponds to TRBD1 (7 bases). Trimming stripped 7 bases from V and 4 bases from J, with 20 bases between. The CDR3 totals 16 residues. CDR3 in DNA: TGTGCCAGCATTCCCTGGGGGGCAGGGGGATACAATGAGCAGTTCTTC. Translated, it gives CASIPWGAGGYNEQFF.

This clonotype has only a few counts. This chain links TRBV28 with TRBJ1-3, with D unclear. CDR1 and CDR2 (germline): MDHEN, SYDVKM. V shed 5 bases and J shed 0 bases, with 14 bases lying between them. The CDR3 sequence is 16 residues long. The CDR3 region is CASSMLRASSGNTIYF. The CDR3 DNA follows: TGTGCCAGCAGTATGTTGCGAGCAAGCTCTGGAAACACCATATATTTT.

This clonotype was observed a few times. This chain connects TRBV11-1 to TRBJ2-1; no reliable D call. Trimming took off 4 bases at V and 7 bases at J, with 11 bases between the two ends. CDR3 length: 13 residues. Germline assignment: CDR1 SGHAT and CDR2 FQDESV (reference sequence). CDR3 bases: TGTGCCAGCAGCTCATTCAGGAGTAATGAGCAGTTCTTC. It translates to CASSSFRSNEQFF.

In this sample, this clonotype turned up many times. The J gene is TRBJ2-2, the V gene TRBV10-3; 8 nucleotides match TRBD1. Germline values: CDR1 ENHRY, CDR2 SYGVKD. There are 15 residues in the CDR3. V was pared by 6 bases and J by 1 base, with 4 bases of the junction left unmatched. The CDR3 DNA is TGTGCCATCAGCCTCGGACAGGGGAACACCGGGGAGCTGTTTTTT. Translation: CAISLGQGNTGELFF.

J is TRBJ2-1 and V is TRBV13, with D unclear. The germline V gene encodes CDR1 PRHDT and CDR2 FYEKMQ (reference sequence). V gave up 3 bases and J gave up 7 bases, with 19 bases separating them. This CDR3 has 16 residues. The CDR3 loop is CASSLTAFLMRNEQFF. The CDR3 DNA follows: TGTGCCAGCAGCTTGACTGCTTTTCTGATGAGGAATGAGCAGTTCTTC.

This clonotype has more than one count but fewer than ten. CDR3 sequence reads: CASSLPVGEQYF. The CDR3 nucleotides are TGTGCCAGCAGCTTACCAGTAGGGGAGCAGTACTTC. The chain recombines TRBV5-5 with TRBJ2-7; unclear D gene. With 2 bases removed from V and 7 bases from J, the gap between germline ends came to 10 bases. Germline-derived CDR1 and CDR2 are SGHKS and YYEKEE (reference sequence). CDR3 length equals 12 residues.